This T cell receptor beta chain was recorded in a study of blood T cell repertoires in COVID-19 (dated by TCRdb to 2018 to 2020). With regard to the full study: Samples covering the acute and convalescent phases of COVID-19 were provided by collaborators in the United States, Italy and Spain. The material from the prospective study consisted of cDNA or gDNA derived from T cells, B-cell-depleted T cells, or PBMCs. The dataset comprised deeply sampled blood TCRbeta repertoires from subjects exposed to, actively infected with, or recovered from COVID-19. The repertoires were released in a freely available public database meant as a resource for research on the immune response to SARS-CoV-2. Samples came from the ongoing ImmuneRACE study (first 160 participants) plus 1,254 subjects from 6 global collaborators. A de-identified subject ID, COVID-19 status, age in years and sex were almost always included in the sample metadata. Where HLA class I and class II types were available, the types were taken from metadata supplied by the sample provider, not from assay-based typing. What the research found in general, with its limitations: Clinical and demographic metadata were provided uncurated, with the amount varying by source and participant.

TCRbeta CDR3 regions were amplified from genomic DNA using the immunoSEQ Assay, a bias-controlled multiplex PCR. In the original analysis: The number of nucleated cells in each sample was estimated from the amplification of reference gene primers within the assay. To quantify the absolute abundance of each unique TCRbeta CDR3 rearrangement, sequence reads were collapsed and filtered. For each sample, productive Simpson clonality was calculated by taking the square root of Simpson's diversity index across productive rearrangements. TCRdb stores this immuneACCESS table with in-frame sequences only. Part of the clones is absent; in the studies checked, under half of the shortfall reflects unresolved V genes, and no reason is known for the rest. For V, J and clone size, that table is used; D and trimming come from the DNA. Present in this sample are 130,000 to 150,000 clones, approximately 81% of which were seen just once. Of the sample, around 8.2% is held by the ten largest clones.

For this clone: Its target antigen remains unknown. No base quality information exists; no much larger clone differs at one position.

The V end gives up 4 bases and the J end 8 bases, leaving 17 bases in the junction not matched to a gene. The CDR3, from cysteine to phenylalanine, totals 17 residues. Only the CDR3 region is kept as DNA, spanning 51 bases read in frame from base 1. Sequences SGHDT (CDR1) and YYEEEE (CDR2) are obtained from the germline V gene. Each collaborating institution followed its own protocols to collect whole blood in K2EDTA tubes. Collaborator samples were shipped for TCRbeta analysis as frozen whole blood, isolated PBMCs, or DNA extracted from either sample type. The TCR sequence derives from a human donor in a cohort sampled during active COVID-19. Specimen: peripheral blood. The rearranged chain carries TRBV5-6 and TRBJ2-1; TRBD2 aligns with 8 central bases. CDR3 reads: CASSRRSSGYIGDEQFF. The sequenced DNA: TGTGCCAGCAGCCGCCGGTCTAGCGGGTATATAGGCGATGAGCAGTTCTTC.